One sample yielded the 28 T cell receptor beta chains listed below, sequenced in a study of cytomegalovirus exposure and HLA in healthy donors. The PCR used 60 Vbeta and 13 Jbeta primers. TCRdb keeps only in-frame clones here, not all; method: immunoSEQ multiplex PCR. The sample holds fewer than 200,000 clones; about three quarters are singletons and the top ten take approximately 5.1%. The material sequenced was PBMCs. These receptors were collected from a man aged 40-49 years in good health and CMV-seronegative.

This clone was seen only once. The rearrangement uses TRBV7-9 and TRBJ2-1; D is undetermined. V was shortened by 5 bases and J by 6 bases, with 11 bases between the two germline ends. Germline V lookup: CDR1 SEHNR, CDR2 FQNEAQ (reference sequence). The CDR3 sequence is 13 residues long. The CDR3 DNA follows: TGTGCCAGCAGCAGATCAGTGGTCAATGAGCAGTTCTTC. Protein sequence: CASSRSVVNEQFF.

V gene TRBV9 combines with J gene TRBJ2-1; D ambiguous. The germline CDR1 and CDR2 sequences are SGDLS and YYNGEE. The CDR3 covers 14 residues. Trimming cost V 0 bases and J 9 bases, with 13 bases left between them. The CDR3 bases are TGTGCCAGCAGCGTAGTAGGAGTCTCTGGTGAGCAGTTCTTC. It yields the protein CASSVVGVSGEQFF.

The V call is TRBV5-1, the J call TRBJ2-7, with TRBD1 as a possible D gene (6 bases). V was trimmed by 4 bases and J by 7 bases, leaving 24 bases between them. CDR3 length: 16 amino acids. Germline values: CDR1 SGHRS, CDR2 YFSETQ. DNA of the CDR3: TGCGCCAGCAGCGTGGGTCTGACAGGCCCACGGGTGGAGCAGTACTTC. Its translation: CASSVGLTGPRVEQYF.

J is TRBJ2-2 and V is TRBV6-5; TRBD2 is a possible D gene (5 bases). V lost 5 bases and J lost 1, with 8 bases in between. The V gene's germline CDR1 is MNHEY and CDR2 SVGAGI. The CDR3 runs 14 residues. CDR3 region: CASSEGLNTGELFF. The CDR3 nucleotides are TGTGCCAGCAGTGAGGGCTTGAACACCGGGGAGCTGTTTTTT.

The genes are TRBV13 and TRBJ1-1; D might be TRBD1 (5 bases). CDR3 length: 14 residues. The germline V and J ends were trimmed by 0 bases and 5 bases, with 10 bases remaining between them. The germline CDR1 and CDR2 sequences are PRHDT and FYEKMQ (reference sequence). In DNA, the CDR3 is TGTGCCAGCAGCTTAGGTGGGGGGAGAACTGAAGCTTTCTTT. It yields the protein CASSLGGGRTEAFF.

The chain employs TRBV28 and TRBJ2-7, with D perhaps matching TRBD1 (6 bases). V lost 5 bases and J lost 9, with 11 bases in between. The CDR3 length is 11 residues. Germline CDR1 reads MDHEN; CDR2 reads SYDVKM. For the CDR3, the DNA is TGTGCCAGCAGTCCAACAGGGAGGCAGTACTTC. Amino acids: CASSPTGRQYF. The variable domain in full, with the rest retrieved from reference TRBV28 and TRBJ2-7, is DVKVTQSSRYLVKRTGEKVFLECVQDMDHENMFWYRQDPGLGLRLIYFSYDVKMKEKGDIPEGYSVSREKKERFSLILESASTNQTSMYLCASSPTGRQYFGPGTRLTVT.

This chain uses TRBV18 with TRBJ2-1; D remains ambiguous. The CDR3 extends over 16 amino acids. Germline V lookup: CDR1 KGHSH, CDR2 LQKENI. The V end was cut by 4 bases, the J end by 4 bases, with 17 bases between. The CDR3 reads CASSLGEALFYNEQFF. The CDR3 DNA is TGTGCCAGCTCACTGGGTGAGGCCTTATTTTACAATGAGCAGTTCTTC.

The rearrangement links TRBV19 to TRBJ1-6; TRBD1 agrees at 7 bases. The V and J ends lost 5 bases and 7 bases, in that order; junction bases with no gene match: 5. Germline V CDR1 and CDR2: LNHDA, SQIVND (reference sequence). This CDR3 comprises 14 residues. The CDR3 region has the DNA TGTGCCAGTAGTTTCGGACAGGCGAATTCACCCCTCCACTTT. This sequence encodes CASSFGQANSPLHF.

The chain combines TRBV9 with TRBJ1-1; 7 bases fit TRBD1. V lost 3 bases to trimming and J lost 4 bases; unmatched junction nucleotides: 6. The CDR3 covers 14 residues. The germline V gene encodes CDR1 SGDLS and CDR2 YYNGEE. CDR3 amino acids: CASSATGFVTEAFF. As DNA, the CDR3 is TGTGCCAGCAGCGCGACAGGGTTTGTCACTGAAGCTTTCTTT.

The V gene is TRBV5-1, the J gene TRBJ2-3; 7 bases fit TRBD1. CDR1 is SGHRS and CDR2 is YFSETQ in the germline V gene. The CDR3 totals 13 residues. The V and J ends lost 4 bases and 6 bases, in that order; junction bases with no gene match: 5. The CDR3 region has the DNA TGCGCCAGCAGCCTCGGGACAGACGATACGCAGTATTTT. As protein: CASSLGTDDTQYF.

This sequence joins TRBV6-1 and TRBJ2-1; TRBD2 agrees at 7 bases. V lost 11 bases to trimming and J lost 9 bases; unmatched junction nucleotides: 19. The length of the CDR3 is 15 residues. In germline, CDR1 is MNHNS, CDR2 SASEGT. CDR3 amino acids: CALWRGGQLPTEQFF. CDR3 bases: TGTGCCTTGTGGCGGGGAGGGCAACTCCCCACTGAGCAGTTCTTC.

This clone has a single count. The V call is TRBV7-2, the J call TRBJ1-5, with TRBD1 matching 7 bases. The ends lost 2 bases at V and 0 bases at J; junction bases unmatched: 1. The CDR3 spans 15 residues. Per the germline V gene, CDR1 is SGHTA and CDR2 is FQGNSA. The CDR3 region has the DNA TGTGCCAGCAGCTTATACAGGGGTAGCAATCAGCCCCAGCATTTT. Protein: CASSLYRGSNQPQHF.

This clone was observed a single time. The chain has TRBV5-1 and TRBJ2-5; TRBD2 agrees at 8 bases. V shed 1 base, J shed 0 bases, and the junction held 2 bases outside the gene matches. The CDR3 has 15 residues. Germline CDR1 reads SGHRS; CDR2 reads YFSETQ. In nucleotides, the CDR3 is TGCGCCAGCAGCTTGTATAGCGGGGACCAAGAGACCCAGTACTTC. Translated, it gives CASSLYSGDQETQYF.

The J gene is TRBJ1-3, the V gene TRBV2, with D uncertain. CDR1 and CDR2 from the germline V gene are SNHLY and FYNNEI. The CDR3 is 15 amino acids. V was shortened by 3 bases and J by 0 bases, with 9 bases between the two germline ends. This chain's CDR3 is CASSEGRASGNTIYF. As DNA, the CDR3 is TGTGCCAGCAGTGAGGGCAGAGCCTCTGGAAACACCATATATTTT.

CDR3 bases: TGTGCCAGCAGCCAAGAATCACTTCGGGGATCCTACGAGCAGTACTTC. Translated: CASSQESLRGSYEQYF. The rearrangement links TRBV14 to TRBJ2-7, with D possibly being TRBD2 (5 bases). The ends were cut back, 0 bases at V and 1 base at J, with 13 bases in the middle. The CDR3 runs to 16 residues. The germline V gene encodes CDR1 SGHDN and CDR2 FVKESK.

This clone was seen a few times. The chain carries TRBV6-6 and TRBJ2-1; 8 nucleotides agree with TRBD2. Losses at the gene ends were 5 bases for V and 0 bases for J; bases not matched to a gene: 0. Germline V gives CDR1 MNHNY, CDR2 SVGAGI (reference sequence). This CDR3 spans 14 amino acids. The CDR3 sequence: CASSLAGSYNEQFF. CDR3 nucleotide sequence: TGTGCCAGCAGTCTAGCGGGCTCCTACAATGAGCAGTTCTTC.

This rearrangement joins TRBV21-1 to TRBJ1-1; TRBD1 is the table's D call and was not checked against the DNA. TRBV21-1 is listed as a pseudogene. The CDR3 is made up of 14 amino acids. In DNA form, the CDR3 reads TGTGCCAGCAGCAAAGACAGGGGGAACACTGAAGCTTTCTTT. The encoded protein is CASSKDRGNTEAFF.

The chain couples TRBV4-3 to TRBJ1-2; D remains unclear. Trimming shortened V by 0 bases and J by 4 bases, and 3 bases separated the two germline ends. Germline V gene lookup returns CDR1 LGHNA and CDR2 YSLEER. The CDR3 consists of 12 residues. This CDR3 reads CASSQDSYGYTF. The DNA for the CDR3 is TGCGCCAGCAGCCAAGATAGCTATGGCTACACCTTC.

The gene calls are TRBV12-5 and TRBJ2-3; no clear D. Trimming took 1 base from V and 5 from J, leaving 10 bases between them. The CDR3 extends over 14 amino acids. CDR1 is LGHNT and CDR2 is FRNRAP in the germline V gene. CDR3: CASGLGAQKDTQYF. The CDR3 DNA reads as TGTGCTAGTGGTTTGGGAGCGCAGAAAGATACGCAGTATTTT.

The chain recombines TRBV12-5 with TRBJ1-1; D remains ambiguous. Trimming shortened V by 6 bases and J by 4 bases, and 15 bases separated the two germline ends. The germline CDR1 and CDR2 sequences are LGHNT and FRNRAP. The CDR3 sequence is 14 residues long. CDR3 protein: CASGPPLAGTEAFF. The CDR3 DNA follows: TGTGCTAGTGGCCCACCCTTAGCGGGCACTGAAGCTTTCTTT.

The chain couples TRBV4-3 to TRBJ1-1; D may be TRBD1 (5 bases). Germline CDR1 is LGHNA and CDR2 is YSLEER. The CDR3 contains 16 residues. Trimming stripped 3 bases from V and 1 base from J, with 15 bases between. The CDR3 region is CASSQVLGASNTEAFF. DNA for the CDR3: TGCGCCAGCAGCCAGGTCCTAGGGGCATCGAACACTGAAGCTTTCTTT.

This clone was counted once. This chain uses TRBV7-2 with TRBJ2-1; maybe TRBD2 (5 bases). V was trimmed by 4 bases and J by 10 bases, leaving 17 bases between them. Germline V gene lookup returns CDR1 SGHTA and CDR2 FQGNSA. The CDR3 is made up of 14 amino acids. Here the CDR3 DNA reads TGTGCCAGCAGCTCCCTGAGGGTTCGGGGAGAGCAGTTCTTC. It yields the protein CASSSLRVRGEQFF.

The V and J genes are TRBV7-3 and TRBJ2-1, with 9 bases fitting TRBD2. The ends lost 3 bases at V and 8 bases at J; junction bases unmatched: 5. Germline V gene sequence: CDR1 SGHTA, CDR2 FQGTGA. The CDR3 sequence is 14 residues long. In DNA, the CDR3 is TGTGCCAGCAGCTTGGCGGGAGGGCCTCATGAGCAGTTCTTC. Protein sequence: CASSLAGGPHEQFF.

The J gene is TRBJ2-1, the V gene TRBV5-4; D is perhaps TRBD2 (6 bases). The CDR3 consists of 16 residues. V gave up 6 bases and J gave up 5 bases, with 21 bases separating them. Germline loops: CDR1 SGHNT, CDR2 YYREEE (reference sequence). CDR3 DNA: TGTGCCAGCATCCCATCACCCGGACTACCAAACAATGAGCAGTTCTTC. Its protein is CASIPSPGLPNNEQFF. The full variable domain, its missing parts supplied by reference TRBV5-4 and TRBJ2-1, is ETGVTQSPTHLIKTRGQQVTLRCSSQSGHNTVSWYQQALGQGPQFIFQYYREEENGRGNFPPRFSGLQFPNYSSELNVNALELDDSALYLCASIPSPGLPNNEQFFGPGTRLTVL.

The chain is built from TRBV27 and TRBJ2-7, with D tentatively TRBD1 (6 bases). V lost 2 bases, J lost 1 base, and 6 bases lay in between. CDR1 MNHEY and CDR2 SMNVEV come from the germline V gene (reference sequence). The CDR3 spans 13 residues. This CDR3 reads CASSLGTSYEQYF. The CDR3 region has the DNA TGTGCCAGCAGTTTAGGGACATCCTACGAGCAGTACTTC.

V is TRBV19 and J is TRBJ1-5, with a tentative D call TRBD1 (6 bases). CDR1 is LNHDA, CDR2 SQIVND, per germline (reference sequence). The CDR3 has 13 amino acids. V lost 6 bases and J 7 bases, leaving 13 bases between the germline ends. CDR3 bases: TGTGCCAGTAGGGACCGGGACAACCAGCCCCAGCATTTT. Translated: CASRDRDNQPQHF.

This rearrangement joins TRBV9 to TRBJ1-5; tentative D call: TRBD1 (6 bases). Germline values: CDR1 SGDLS, CDR2 YYNGEE. Trimming pared 8 bases from V and 2 bases from J, leaving 17 bases between. The CDR3 consists of 15 residues. As DNA, the CDR3 is TGTGCCAGTACACCAGGGGCTGCGGGCAATCAGCCCCAGCATTTT. Translation gives CASTPGAAGNQPQHF.

The chain combines TRBV7-6 with TRBJ2-5; 7 positions match TRBD2. The CDR3 runs to 15 residues. J lost 4 bases, V lost 0 bases, and 5 bases had no gene match. Germline values: CDR1 SGHVS, CDR2 FNYEAQ. CDR3 nucleotides: TGTGCCAGCAGCTTAGCGGGAGGGCCTTCAGAGACCCAGTACTTC. Its translation: CASSLAGGPSETQYF.